These 13 T cell receptor beta chains were all obtained from the same sample, sequenced in a study of beta chain features in type 1 diabetes. TCRB transcripts that were expressed got sequenced, as all of the isolated RNA had been reverse transcribed. Only in-frame clones appear in the TCRdb table, and some are missing; sequencing was by immunoSEQ multiplex PCR. This sample has almost 250,000 clones, with roughly 15% found just once. The sample taken for sequencing was naive CD4+ T cells from blood. All receptors come from a woman aged 40 to 50 in good health.

This chain's CDR3 is CASSRTGGTSFSYEQYF. CDR3 nucleotides: TGTGCCAGCAGCCGGACGGGGGGGACTAGCTTTTCGTACGAGCAGTACTTC. The V call is TRBV5-6, the J call TRBJ2-7; 9 bases map to TRBD2. V shed 4 bases and J 4 bases; nucleotides not matched to a gene: 15. Germline V gene lookup returns CDR1 SGHDT and CDR2 YYEEEE. The CDR3 is 17 residues long. The whole variable domain, remainder taken from reference TRBV5-6 and TRBJ2-7, is DAGVTQSPTHLIKTRGQQVTLRCSPKSGHDTVSWYQQALGQGPQFIFQYYEEEERQRGNFPDRFSGHQFPNYSSELNVNALLLGDSALYLCASSRTGGTSFSYEQYFGPGTRLTVT.

This clone has more than one count but fewer than ten. The V and J genes are TRBV18 and TRBJ1-1; TRBD1 is a possible D gene (6 bases). V lost 6 bases, J lost 5 bases, and 16 bases lay in between. The length of the CDR3 is 14 residues. CDR1 is KGHSH and CDR2 is LQKENI in the germline V gene. The DNA for the CDR3 is TGTGCCAGCTCTCCAGCTAACAGGGAAACTGAAGCTTTCTTT. Its translation is CASSPANRETEAFF.

The sample holds a few counts of this clone. The chain links TRBV4-1 to TRBJ2-3; 11 bases line up with TRBD1. CDR3 length: 15 amino acids. The V gene end was trimmed by 5 bases and the J gene end by 0 bases; junction bases not matched to a gene: 1. The germline gives CDR1 MGHRA, CDR2 YSYEKL. The CDR3 loop reads CASSWDRGSTDTQYF. CDR3 DNA: TGCGCCAGCAGCTGGGACAGGGGGAGCACAGATACGCAGTATTTT.

The genes are TRBV19 and TRBJ2-7; maybe TRBD1 (7 bases). V was cut by 6 bases and J by 3 bases, with 15 bases left in between. The CDR3 has 14 amino acids. The germline V gene encodes CDR1 LNHDA and CDR2 SQIVND (reference sequence). CDR3 loop: CASSDQGGFYEQYF. CDR3 DNA: TGTGCCAGTAGCGACCAGGGGGGATTCTACGAGCAGTACTTC.

This chain uses TRBV5-1 with TRBJ1-6, with D unresolved. The ends were cut back, 0 bases at V and 14 bases at J, with 12 bases in the middle. CDR3 length: 13 amino acids. Germline CDR1 is SGHRS and CDR2 is YFSETQ. The CDR3 sequence: CASSLAGLSALHF. The CDR3, as DNA: TGCGCCAGCAGCTTGGCAGGCCTCTCGGCCCTCCACTTT.

The chain combines TRBV25-1 with TRBJ2-2, with a tentative D call TRBD1 (6 bases). In germline, CDR1 is MGHDK, CDR2 SYGVNS. The length of the CDR3 is 15 residues. V shed 8 bases and J shed 0 bases, with 13 bases lying between them. CDR3 loop: CASRDRGTNTGELFF. CDR3 sequence (DNA): TGTGCCAGCCGCGATAGGGGGACGAACACCGGGGAGCTGTTTTTT.

The J gene is TRBJ1-1, the V gene TRBV25-1; TRBD1 is a possible D gene (6 bases). Germline assignment: CDR1 MGHDK and CDR2 SYGVNS. Trimming cost V 4 bases and J 8 bases, with 11 bases left between them. CDR3 length: 12 amino acids. The CDR3 DNA follows: TGTGCCAGCAGTGGGACCCAGGGGGAAGCTTTCTTT. This translates into CASSGTQGEAFF. The entire variable domain, with the rest obtained from reference TRBV25-1 and TRBJ1-1, is as follows: EADIYQTPRYLVIGTGKKITLECSQTMGHDKMYWYQQDPGMELHLIHYSYGVNSTEKGDLSSESTVSRIRTEHFPLTLESARPSHTSQYLCASSGTQGEAFFGQGTRLTVV.

This clone appeared a few times. The chain links TRBV7-2 to TRBJ2-7, with TRBD2 as a possible D gene (5 bases). Trimming removed 1 base at V and 9 bases at J, with 10 bases between. Looked up from germline, CDR1 is SGHTA and CDR2 is FQGNSA. The CDR3 has 12 residues. The CDR3 spells CASSLVSSRQYF. For the CDR3, the DNA is TGTGCCAGCAGCTTAGTCTCTAGCCGGCAGTACTTC.

This clone occurred a few times. The chain has TRBV1 and TRBJ2-3; the table's TRBD2 call for D was not verified on the DNA. TRBV1 is a pseudogene segment. The length of the CDR3 is 15 residues. CDR3 coding DNA: TGCACCAGCATCCCTAGGGACTATCTCACAGATACGCAGTATTTT. Encoded protein: CTSIPRDYLTDTQYF.

The genes are TRBV28 and TRBJ1-2; 12 bases agree with TRBD1. CDR3 size: 16 residues. V dropped 6 bases and J dropped 4; count of bases not matched to a gene: 9. The V gene's germline CDR1 is MDHEN and CDR2 SYDVKM. CDR3 sequence (DNA): TGTGCCAGCAGCCCGCCGGGACAGGGGGCTGGCTATGGCTACACCTTC. It specifies CASSPPGQGAGYGYTF.

The chain uses TRBV11-2 and TRBJ1-6, with D perhaps matching TRBD1 (5 bases). CDR3 length equals 14 residues. Deletions cut 5 bases from V and 8 bases from J, with 13 bases between. Germline V lookup: CDR1 SGHAT, CDR2 FQNNGV. The CDR3 region is CASSQGKGYSPLHF. The DNA for the CDR3 is TGTGCCAGCAGCCAGGGAAAAGGGTATTCACCCCTCCACTTT.

V is TRBV19 and J is TRBJ2-2, with D possibly TRBD2 on 6 matching bases. Trimming pared 5 bases from V and 1 base from J, leaving 8 bases between. This CDR3 comprises 14 residues. Germline CDR1 LNHDA, CDR2 SQIVND (reference sequence). The CDR3 reads CASSPGLNTGELFF. The CDR3 DNA sequence: TGTGCCAGTAGTCCGGGACTGAACACCGGGGAGCTGTTTTTT.

The V gene is TRBV2, the J gene TRBJ1-1; D is possibly TRBD1 (6 bases). V lost 6 bases to trimming and J lost 1 base, with 9 bases between them. Per the germline V gene, CDR1 is SNHLY and CDR2 is FYNNEI. This CDR3 is built from 13 residues. The CDR3 loop is CASSVRGNTEAFF. The CDR3 DNA is TGTGCCAGCAGCGTCAGGGGGAACACTGAAGCTTTCTTT.